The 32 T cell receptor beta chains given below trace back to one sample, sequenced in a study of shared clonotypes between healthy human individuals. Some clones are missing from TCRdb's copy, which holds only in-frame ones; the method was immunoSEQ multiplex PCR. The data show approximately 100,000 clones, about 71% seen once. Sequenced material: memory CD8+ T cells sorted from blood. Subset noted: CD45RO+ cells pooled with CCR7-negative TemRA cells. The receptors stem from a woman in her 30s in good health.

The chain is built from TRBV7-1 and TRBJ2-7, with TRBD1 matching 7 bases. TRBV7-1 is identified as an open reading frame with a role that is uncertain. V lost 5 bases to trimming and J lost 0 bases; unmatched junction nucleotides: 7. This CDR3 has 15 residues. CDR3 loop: CASSLGTVSSYEQYF. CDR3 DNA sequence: TGTGCCAGCAGCCTTGGGACAGTCTCCTCCTACGAGCAGTACTTC.

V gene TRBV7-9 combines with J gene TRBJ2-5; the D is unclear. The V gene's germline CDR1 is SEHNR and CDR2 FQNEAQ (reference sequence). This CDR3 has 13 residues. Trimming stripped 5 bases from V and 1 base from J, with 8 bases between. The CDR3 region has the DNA TGTGCCAGCAGCACATTCCCCCAAGAGACCCAGTACTTC. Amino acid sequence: CASSTFPQETQYF.

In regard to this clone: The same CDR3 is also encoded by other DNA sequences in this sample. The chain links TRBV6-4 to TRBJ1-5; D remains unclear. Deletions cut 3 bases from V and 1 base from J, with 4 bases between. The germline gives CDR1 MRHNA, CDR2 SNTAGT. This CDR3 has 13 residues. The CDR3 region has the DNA TGTGCCAGCAGTGAGGGGAGCAATCAGCCCCAGCATTTT. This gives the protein CASSEGSNQPQHF.

CDR3 in amino acids: CASSVVPVGGNGELFF. The CDR3 coding sequence is TGTGCCAGCAGCGTAGTTCCGGTGGGAGGGAACGGGGAGCTGTTTTTT. J is TRBJ2-2 and V is TRBV9, with 7 bases aligning to TRBD2. The ends lost 0 bases at V and 7 bases at J; junction bases unmatched: 9. This CDR3 has 16 amino acids. The germline V gene has CDR1 SGDLS and CDR2 YYNGEE.

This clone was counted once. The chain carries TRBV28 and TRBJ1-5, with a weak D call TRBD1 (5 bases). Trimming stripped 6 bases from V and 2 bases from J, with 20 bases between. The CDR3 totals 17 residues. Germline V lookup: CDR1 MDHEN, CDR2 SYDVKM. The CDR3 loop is CASSSSFQGLGNQPQHF. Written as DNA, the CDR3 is TGTGCCAGCAGCTCATCCTTCCAGGGATTAGGCAATCAGCCCCAGCATTTT.

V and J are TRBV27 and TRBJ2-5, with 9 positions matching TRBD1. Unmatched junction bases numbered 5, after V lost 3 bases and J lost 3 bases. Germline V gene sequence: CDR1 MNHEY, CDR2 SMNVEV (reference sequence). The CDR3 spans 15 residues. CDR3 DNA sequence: TGTGCCAGCAGTTTTTACAGGGGGCCTGAAGAGACCCAGTACTTC. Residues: CASSFYRGPEETQYF.

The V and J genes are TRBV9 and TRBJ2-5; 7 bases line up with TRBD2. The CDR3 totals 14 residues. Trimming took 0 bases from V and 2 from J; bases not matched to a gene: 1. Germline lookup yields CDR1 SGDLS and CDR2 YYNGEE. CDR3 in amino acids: CASSVEGLQETQYF. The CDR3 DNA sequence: TGTGCCAGCAGCGTAGAGGGACTACAAGAGACCCAGTACTTC.

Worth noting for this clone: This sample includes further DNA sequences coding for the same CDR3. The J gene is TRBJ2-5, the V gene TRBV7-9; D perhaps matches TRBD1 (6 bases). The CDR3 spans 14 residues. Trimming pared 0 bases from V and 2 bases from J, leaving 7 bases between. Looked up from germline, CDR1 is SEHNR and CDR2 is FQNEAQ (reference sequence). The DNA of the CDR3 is TGTGCCAGCAGCTTAGCGCAGGGGCAAGAGACCCAGTACTTC. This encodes CASSLAQGQETQYF. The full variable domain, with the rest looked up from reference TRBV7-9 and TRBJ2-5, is DTGVSQNPRHKITKRGQNVTFRCDPISEHNRLYWYRQTLGQGPEFLTYFQNEAQLEKSRLLSDRFSAERPKGSFSTLEIQRTEQGDSAMYLCASSLAQGQETQYFGPGTRLLVL.

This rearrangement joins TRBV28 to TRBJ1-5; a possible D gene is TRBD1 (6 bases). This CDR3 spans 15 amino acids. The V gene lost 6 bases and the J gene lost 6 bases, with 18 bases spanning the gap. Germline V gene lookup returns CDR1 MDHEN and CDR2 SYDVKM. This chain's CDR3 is CASRPTGRQGQPQHF. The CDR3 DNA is TGTGCCAGCAGGCCAACAGGGAGGCAGGGTCAGCCCCAGCATTTT.

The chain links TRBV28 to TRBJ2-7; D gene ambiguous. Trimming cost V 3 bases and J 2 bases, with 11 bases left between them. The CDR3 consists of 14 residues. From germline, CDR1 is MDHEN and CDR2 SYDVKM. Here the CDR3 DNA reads TGTGCCAGCAGTTTTGGGTTTCCAACCTACGAGCAGTACTTC. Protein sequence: CASSFGFPTYEQYF.

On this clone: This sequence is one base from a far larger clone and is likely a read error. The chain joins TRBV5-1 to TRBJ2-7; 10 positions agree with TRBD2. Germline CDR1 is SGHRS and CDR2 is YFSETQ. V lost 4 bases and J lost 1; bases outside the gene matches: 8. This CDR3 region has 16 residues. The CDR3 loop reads CASSQGLAVSSYEQYF. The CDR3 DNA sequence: TGCGCCAGCAGCCAAGGACTAGCGGTTTCATCCTACGAGCAGTACTTC.

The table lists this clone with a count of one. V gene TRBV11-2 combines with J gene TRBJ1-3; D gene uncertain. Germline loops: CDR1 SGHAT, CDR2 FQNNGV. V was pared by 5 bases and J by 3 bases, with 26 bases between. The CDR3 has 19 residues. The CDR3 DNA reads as TGTGCCAGCAGCCCCTTCGCACAAGGCCAGGTTCAAGATGGAAACACCATATATTTT. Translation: CASSPFAQGQVQDGNTIYF. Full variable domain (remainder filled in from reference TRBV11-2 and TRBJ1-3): EAGVAQSPRYKIIEKRQSVAFWCNPISGHATLYWYQQILGQGPKLLIQFQNNGVVDDSQLPKDRFSAERLKGVDSTLKIQPAKLEDSAVYLCASSPFAQGQVQDGNTIYFGEGSWLTVV.

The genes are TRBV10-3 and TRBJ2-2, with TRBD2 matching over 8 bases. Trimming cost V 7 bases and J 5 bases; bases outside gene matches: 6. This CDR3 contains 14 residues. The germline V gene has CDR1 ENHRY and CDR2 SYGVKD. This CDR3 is CAIMSGSFTGELFF. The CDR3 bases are TGTGCCATCATGAGCGGGAGCTTTACCGGGGAGCTGTTTTTT.

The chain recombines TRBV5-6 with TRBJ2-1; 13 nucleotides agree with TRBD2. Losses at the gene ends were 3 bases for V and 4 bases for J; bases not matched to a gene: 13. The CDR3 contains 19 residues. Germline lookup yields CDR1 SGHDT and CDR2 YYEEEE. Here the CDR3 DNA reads TGTGCCAGCAGCTCCTATCCTGGACTAGCGGGGGACAGATACAATGAGCAGTTCTTC. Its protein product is CASSSYPGLAGDRYNEQFF.

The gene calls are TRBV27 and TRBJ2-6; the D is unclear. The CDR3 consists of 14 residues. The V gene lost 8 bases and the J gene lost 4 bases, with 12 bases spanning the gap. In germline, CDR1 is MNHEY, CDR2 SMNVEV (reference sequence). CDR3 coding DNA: TGTGCCAGCGGCCGGAGTTCAGGGGCCAACGTCCTGACTTTC. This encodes CASGRSSGANVLTF. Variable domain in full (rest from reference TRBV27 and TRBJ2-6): EAQVTQNPRYLITVTGKKLTVTCSQNMNHEYMSWYRQDPGLGLRQIYYSMNVEVTDKGDVPEGYKVSRKEKRNFPLILESPSPNQTSLYFCASGRSSGANVLTFGAGSRLTVL.

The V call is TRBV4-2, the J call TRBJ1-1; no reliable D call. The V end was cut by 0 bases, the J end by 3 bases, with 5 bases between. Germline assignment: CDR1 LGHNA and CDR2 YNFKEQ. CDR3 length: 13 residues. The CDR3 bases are TGTGCCAGCAGCCAAGAATTCCACACTGAAGCTTTCTTT. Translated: CASSQEFHTEAFF.

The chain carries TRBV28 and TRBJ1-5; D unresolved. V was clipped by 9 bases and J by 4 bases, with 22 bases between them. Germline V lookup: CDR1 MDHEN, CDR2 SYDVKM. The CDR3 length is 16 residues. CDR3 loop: CARFHGPIFLNQPQHF. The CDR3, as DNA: TGTGCCAGATTTCATGGCCCAATATTTCTAAATCAGCCCCAGCATTTT.

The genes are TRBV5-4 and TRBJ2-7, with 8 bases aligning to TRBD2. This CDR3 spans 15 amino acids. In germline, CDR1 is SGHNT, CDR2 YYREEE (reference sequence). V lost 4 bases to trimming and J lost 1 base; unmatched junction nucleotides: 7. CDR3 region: CASSDQTSGSYEQYF. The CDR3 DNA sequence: TGTGCCAGCAGCGACCAAACTAGCGGATCCTACGAGCAGTACTTC.

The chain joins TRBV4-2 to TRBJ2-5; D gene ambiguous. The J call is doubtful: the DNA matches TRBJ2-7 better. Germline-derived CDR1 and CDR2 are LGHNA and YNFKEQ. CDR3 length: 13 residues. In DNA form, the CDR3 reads TGTGCCAGCAGCCCCGAAAAGTGGGGCGAGCAGTACTTC. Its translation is CASSPEKWGEQYF.

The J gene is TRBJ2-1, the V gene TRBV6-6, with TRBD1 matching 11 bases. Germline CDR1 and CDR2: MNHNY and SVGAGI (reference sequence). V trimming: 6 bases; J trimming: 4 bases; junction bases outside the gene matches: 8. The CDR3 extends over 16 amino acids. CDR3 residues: CASRSRTGGLYNEQFF. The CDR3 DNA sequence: TGTGCCAGCAGGTCAAGGACAGGGGGCCTATACAATGAGCAGTTCTTC.

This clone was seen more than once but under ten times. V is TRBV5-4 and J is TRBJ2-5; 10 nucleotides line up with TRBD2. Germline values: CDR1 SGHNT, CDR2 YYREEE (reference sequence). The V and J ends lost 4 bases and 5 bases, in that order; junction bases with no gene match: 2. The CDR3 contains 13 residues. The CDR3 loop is CASSLSGRETQYF. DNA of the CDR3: TGTGCCAGCAGCCTTAGCGGGAGGGAGACCCAGTACTTC.

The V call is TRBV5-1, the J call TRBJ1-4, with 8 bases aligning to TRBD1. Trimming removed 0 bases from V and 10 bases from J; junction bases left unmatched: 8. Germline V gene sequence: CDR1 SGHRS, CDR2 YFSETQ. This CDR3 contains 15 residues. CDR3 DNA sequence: TGCGCCAGCAGCTTGGCAGGGGGCTCACCTGGAAAACTGTTTTTT. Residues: CASSLAGGSPGKLFF.

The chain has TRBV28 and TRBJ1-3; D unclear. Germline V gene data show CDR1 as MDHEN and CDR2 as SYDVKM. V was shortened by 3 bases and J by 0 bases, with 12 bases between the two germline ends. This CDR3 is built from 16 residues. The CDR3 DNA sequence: TGTGCCAGCAGTTTGACCCTTAGGTCCTCTGGAAACACCATATATTTT. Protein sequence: CASSLTLRSSGNTIYF.

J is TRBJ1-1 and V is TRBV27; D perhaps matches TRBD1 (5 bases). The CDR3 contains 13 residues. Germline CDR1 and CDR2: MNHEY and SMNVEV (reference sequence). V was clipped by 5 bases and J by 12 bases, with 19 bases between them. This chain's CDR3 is CASSLTGPRETFF. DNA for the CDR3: TGTGCCAGCAGTCTTACGGGGCCGAGGGAAACTTTCTTT.

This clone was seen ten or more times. CDR3 in DNA: TGTGCCAGCAGCCAATTCATCGGATACGAGCAGTACTTC. Translated: CASSQFIGYEQYF. The chain couples TRBV14 to TRBJ2-7; no firm D call. The CDR3 length is 13 residues. V lost 2 bases to trimming and J lost 4 bases, with 9 bases between them. The V gene's germline CDR1 is SGHDN and CDR2 FVKESK.

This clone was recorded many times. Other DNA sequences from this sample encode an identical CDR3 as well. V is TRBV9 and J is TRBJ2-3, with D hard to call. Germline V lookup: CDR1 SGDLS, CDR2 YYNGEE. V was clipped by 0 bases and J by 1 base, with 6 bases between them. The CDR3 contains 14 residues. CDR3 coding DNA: TGTGCCAGCAGCGTAGCTTGGGGCACAGATACGCAGTATTTT. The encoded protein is CASSVAWGTDTQYF.

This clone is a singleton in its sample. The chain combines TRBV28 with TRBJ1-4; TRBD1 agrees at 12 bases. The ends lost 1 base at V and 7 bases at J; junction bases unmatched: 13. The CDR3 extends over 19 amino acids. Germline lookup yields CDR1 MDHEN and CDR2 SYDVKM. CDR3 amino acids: CASSLFRPGQGAVGEKLFF. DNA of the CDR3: TGTGCCAGCAGTTTATTCAGGCCGGGACAGGGGGCCGTAGGTGAAAAACTGTTTTTT.

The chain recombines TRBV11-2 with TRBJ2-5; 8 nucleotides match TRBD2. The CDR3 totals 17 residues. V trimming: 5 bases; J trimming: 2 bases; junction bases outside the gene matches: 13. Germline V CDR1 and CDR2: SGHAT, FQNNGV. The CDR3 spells CASSPPPGTRNQETQYF. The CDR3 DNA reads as TGTGCCAGCAGCCCACCGCCAGGGACTAGAAATCAAGAGACCCAGTACTTC.

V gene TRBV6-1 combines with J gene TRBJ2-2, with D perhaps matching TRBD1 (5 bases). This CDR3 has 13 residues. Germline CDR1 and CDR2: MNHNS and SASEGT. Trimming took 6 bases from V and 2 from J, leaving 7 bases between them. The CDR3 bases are TGTGCCAGCAGACAGGACAACACCGGGGAGCTGTTTTTT. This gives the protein CASRQDNTGELFF.

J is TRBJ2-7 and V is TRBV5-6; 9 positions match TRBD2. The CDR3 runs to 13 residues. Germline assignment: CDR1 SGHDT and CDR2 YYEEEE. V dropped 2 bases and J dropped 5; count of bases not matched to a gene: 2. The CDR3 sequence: CASSFSSGNEQYF. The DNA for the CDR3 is TGTGCCAGCAGCTTTTCTAGCGGGAACGAGCAGTACTTC.

CDR3 residues: CASSSEGNYEQYF. CDR3 bases: TGTGCCAGCAGCTCCGAGGGGAACTACGAGCAGTACTTC. V usage is TRBV5-6 and J usage is TRBJ2-7; D assignment may be TRBD1 or TRBD2 (5 bases each). Germline CDR1 reads SGHDT; CDR2 reads YYEEEE. Trimming removed 3 bases from V and 3 bases from J, with 10 bases in between. This CDR3 spans 13 amino acids.

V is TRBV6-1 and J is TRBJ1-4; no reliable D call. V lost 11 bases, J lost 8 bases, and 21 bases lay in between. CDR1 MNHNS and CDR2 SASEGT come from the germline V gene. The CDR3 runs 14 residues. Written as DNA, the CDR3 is TGTGCCGGCGGGTGTGTGTGCGAAGGAGAAAAACTGTTTTTT. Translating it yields CAGGCVCEGEKLFF.